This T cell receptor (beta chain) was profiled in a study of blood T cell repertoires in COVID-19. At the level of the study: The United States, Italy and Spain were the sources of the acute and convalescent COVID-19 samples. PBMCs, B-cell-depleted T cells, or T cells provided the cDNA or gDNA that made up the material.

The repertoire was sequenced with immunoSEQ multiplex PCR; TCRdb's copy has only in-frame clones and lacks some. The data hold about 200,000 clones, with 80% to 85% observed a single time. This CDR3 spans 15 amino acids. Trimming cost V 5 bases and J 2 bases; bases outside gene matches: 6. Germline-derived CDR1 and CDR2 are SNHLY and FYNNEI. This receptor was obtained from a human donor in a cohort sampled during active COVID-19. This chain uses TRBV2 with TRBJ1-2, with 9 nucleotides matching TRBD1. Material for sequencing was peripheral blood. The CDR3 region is CASSRPGQGNYGYTF. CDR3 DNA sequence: TGTGCCAGCAGTAGGCCGGGACAGGGCAACTATGGCTACACCTTC.